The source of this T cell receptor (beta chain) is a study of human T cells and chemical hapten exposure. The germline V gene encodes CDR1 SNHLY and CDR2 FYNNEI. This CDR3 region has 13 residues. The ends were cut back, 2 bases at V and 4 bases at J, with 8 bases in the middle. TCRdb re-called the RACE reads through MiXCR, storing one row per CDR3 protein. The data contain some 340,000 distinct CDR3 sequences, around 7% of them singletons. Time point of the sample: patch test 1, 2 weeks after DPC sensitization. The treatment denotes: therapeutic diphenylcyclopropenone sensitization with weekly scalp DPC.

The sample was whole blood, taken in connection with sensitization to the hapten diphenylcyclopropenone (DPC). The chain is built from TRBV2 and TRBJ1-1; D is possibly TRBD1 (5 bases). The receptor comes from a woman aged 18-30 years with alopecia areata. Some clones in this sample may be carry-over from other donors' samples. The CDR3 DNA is TGTGCCAGCAGTGAACCGGGGGGCACTGAAGCTTTCTTT. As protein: CASSEPGGTEAFF.